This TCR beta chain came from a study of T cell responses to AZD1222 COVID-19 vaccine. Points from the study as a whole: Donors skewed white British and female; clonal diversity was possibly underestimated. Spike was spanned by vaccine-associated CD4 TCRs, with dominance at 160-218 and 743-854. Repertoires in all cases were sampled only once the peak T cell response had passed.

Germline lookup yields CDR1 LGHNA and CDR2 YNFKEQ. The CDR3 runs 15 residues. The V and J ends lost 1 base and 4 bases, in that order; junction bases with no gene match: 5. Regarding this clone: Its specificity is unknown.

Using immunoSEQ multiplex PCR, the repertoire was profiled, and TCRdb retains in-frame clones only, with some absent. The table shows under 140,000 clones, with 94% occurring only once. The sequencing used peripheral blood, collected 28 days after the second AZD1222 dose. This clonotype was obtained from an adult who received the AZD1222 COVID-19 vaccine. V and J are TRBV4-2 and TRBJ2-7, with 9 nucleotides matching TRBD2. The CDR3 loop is CASSQGLAEVYEQYF. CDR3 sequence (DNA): TGTGCCAGCAGCCAAGGACTAGCGGAAGTGTACGAGCAGTACTTC.